Listed below are T cell receptor beta chains from one sample, sequenced in a study of response to subunit inactivated influenza vaccine. TCRdb re-analysed the RT-PCR reads in MiXCR, keeping a single row per CDR3 protein. The table lists 800,000 or so distinct CDR3 sequences, around 20% of them singletons, with about 10% in the top ten. The source material was PBMCs from blood, sampled more than 4 days after vaccination. These receptors were taken from a man between 50 and 59 years old who received an inactivated influenza vaccine. Each CDR3 is given with its conserved first and last residue. D genes are given only for firm matches. The size of a clone is reported for some rows only, either as once, few or many, or as a class for expanded clones.

d_call	j_call	v_call	clone_size	cdr3_aa	cdr3_nt
-	TRBJ2-1	TRBV4-3	-	CASSHPRNEQFF	TGCGCCAGCAGCCACCCCAGGAATGAGCAGTTCTTC
-	TRBJ2-3	TRBV27	once	CASSLRGAVGTDTQYF	TGTGCCAGCAGTTTAAGGGGGGCTGTAGGCACAGATACGCAGTATTTT
-	TRBJ2-7	TRBV6-1	-	CASSRTDYYEQYF	TGTGCCAGCAGTAGGACAGACTACTACGAGCAGTACTTC
-	TRBJ2-4	TRBV15	-	CATSRLTLDTGVKNIQYF	TGTGCCACCAGCAGACTGACCTTAGACACGGGGGTCAAAAACATTCAGTACTTC
-	TRBJ2-1	TRBV4-3	few	CASSQAGFGQYNEQFF	TGCGCCAGCAGCCAGGCAGGGTTCGGGCAATACAATGAGCAGTTCTTC
TRBD2	TRBJ2-2	TRBV15	-	CATSRIAGAFTGELFF	TGTGCCACCAGCAGAATAGCGGGAGCCTTCACCGGGGAGCTGTTTTTT
-	TRBJ2-7	TRBV5-1	few	CASSLPPDQKGSYEQYF	TGCGCCAGCAGCTTGCCCCCCGACCAAAAGGGAAGCTACGAGCAGTACTTC
-	TRBJ2-7	TRBV9	few	CASSVGLDATYEQYF	TGTGCCAGCAGCGTAGGTTTGGACGCAACCTACGAGCAGTACTTC
-	TRBJ2-7	TRBV7-2	-	CASSLYLGAAYEQYF	TGTGCCAGCAGCTTATATCTGGGAGCTGCCTACGAGCAGTACTTC
TRBD2	TRBJ2-3	TRBV7-3	few	CASSPYAGVGTDTQYF	TGTGCCAGCAGCCCTTATGCGGGAGTAGGCACAGATACGCAGTATTTT
-	TRBJ2-7	TRBV10-3	-	CATSERTYEQYF	TGTGCCACCAGTGAACGGACCTACGAGCAGTACTTC
TRBD2	TRBJ2-1	TRBV29-1	few	CSGKGTSGYNEQFF	TGCAGCGGGAAGGGGACTAGCGGCTACAATGAGCAGTTCTTC
-	TRBJ2-7	TRBV4-1	-	CASSQDRGGGVPYEQYF	TGCGCCAGCAGCCAAGATAGAGGAGGAGGGGTCCCCTACGAGCAGTACTTC
-	TRBJ2-1	TRBV6-5	few	CASSYSKTGSYNEQFF	TGTGCCAGCAGTTACTCGAAAACGGGCTCCTACAATGAGCAGTTCTTC
TRBD2	TRBJ2-5	TRBV9	-	CASSVAPSGGYQTQYF	TGTGCCAGCAGCGTAGCTCCCAGCGGGGGTTATCAGACCCAGTACTTC
-	TRBJ2-7	TRBV7-2	-	CASSLVIAYEQYF	TGTGCCAGCAGCCTAGTTATAGCCTACGAGCAGTACTTC
TRBD1	TRBJ1-6	TRBV20-1	few	CSAQGSSYNSPLHF	TGCAGTGCACAGGGGAGCTCCTATAATTCACCCCTCCACTTT
-	TRBJ2-3	TRBV27	-	CASRPGTRGDTQYF	TGTGCCAGCAGGCCCGGGACTCGAGGGGATACGCAGTATTTT
-	TRBJ2-7	TRBV5-1	few	CASSPYSDGSYEQYF	TGCGCCAGCAGCCCTTACAGTGATGGCTCCTACGAGCAGTACTTC
TRBD1	TRBJ2-2	TRBV29-1	many	CSVMTGTGELFF	TGCAGCGTCATGACAGGGACCGGGGAGCTGTTTTTT
TRBD2	TRBJ2-1	TRBV29-1	-	CSVESLAGGYNEQFF	TGCAGCGTTGAATCGCTAGCGGGAGGCTACAATGAGCAGTTCTTC
TRBD1	TRBJ2-6	TRBV10-3	-	CAISESGTGVRSGANVLTF	TGTGCCATCAGTGAGTCTGGGACAGGTGTCCGATCTGGGGCCAACGTCCTGACTTTC
-	TRBJ2-7	TRBV10-3	few	CATLAAGQSGYEQYF	TGTGCCACTTTGGCTGCGGGACAGTCGGGCTACGAGCAGTACTTC
TRBD2	TRBJ2-3	TRBV20-1	many	CSASGLAGDTQYF	TGCAGTGCTAGCGGACTAGCGGGAGATACGCAGTATTTT
-	TRBJ2-7	TRBV21-1	-	CASPKGAGYEQYF	TGTGCCAGCCCCAAGGGGGCAGGCTACGAGCAGTACTTC
-	TRBJ2-1	TRBV27	few	CASSENDRGLYNEQFF	TGTGCCAGCAGTGAAAATGACAGAGGGCTCTACAATGAGCAGTTCTTC
-	TRBJ1-5	TRBV7-9	-	CASSARGDSNQPQHF	TGTGCCAGCAGCGCCCGAGGGGATAGCAATCAGCCCCAGCATTTT
TRBD2	TRBJ2-1	TRBV19	-	CASTDLAGGNEQFF	TGTGCCAGTACGGACCTAGCGGGGGGAAATGAGCAGTTCTTC
-	TRBJ2-2	TRBV5-5	few	CASSLTPWETGELFF	TGTGCCAGCAGCTTGACACCCTGGGAGACCGGGGAGCTGTTTTTT
TRBD1	TRBJ2-4	TRBV29-1	few	CSVEMDRGRIQYF	TGCAGCGTTGAGATGGACAGGGGTAGGATTCAGTACTTC
TRBD1	TRBJ1-1	TRBV6-1	few	CASSLSRDRRNTEAFF	TGTGCCAGCAGTCTTTCCAGGGACAGGAGGAACACTGAAGCTTTCTTT
-	TRBJ2-3	TRBV18	-	CASSPPGLMSTDTQYF	TGTGCCAGCTCACCACCGGGACTTATGAGCACAGATACGCAGTATTTT
TRBD2	TRBJ2-1	TRBV6-1	few	CASSTGTSGGPIYNEQFF	TGTGCCAGCAGTACAGGGACTAGCGGGGGGCCAATATACAATGAGCAGTTCTTC
TRBD1	TRBJ1-4	TRBV20-1	few	CSASPGTGREKLFF	TGCAGTGCTAGTCCCGGGACAGGGCGCGAAAAACTGTTTTTT
TRBD1	TRBJ1-6	TRBV20-1	few	CSARETGANSPLHF	TGCAGTGCTAGAGAGACAGGGGCTAATTCACCCCTCCACTTT
-	TRBJ1-1	TRBV20-1	-	CSPYQEGQNTEAFF	TGCAGTCCCTATCAGGAGGGCCAGAACACTGAAGCTTTCTTT
-	TRBJ2-4	TRBV4-2	few	CASSQSGKRLATLAKNIQYF	TGTGCCAGCAGCCAATCCGGGAAGCGGCTAGCCACCTTAGCCAAAAACATTCAGTACTTC
TRBD2	TRBJ2-1	TRBV7-6	many	CASSPSGTGEQFF	TGTGCCAGCAGCCCTAGCGGCACTGGAGAGCAGTTCTTC
-	TRBJ1-6	TRBV28	few	CASSPPGSPLHF	TGTGCCAGCAGCCCTCCGGGGTCACCCCTCCACTTT
TRBD2	TRBJ2-1	TRBV27	-	CASSLTSGRASEQFF	TGTGCCAGCAGCCTCACTAGCGGGAGAGCGTCTGAGCAGTTCTTC
-	TRBJ2-5	TRBV7-2	-	CASSLGPLRGQETQYF	TGTGCCAGCAGCCTGGGACCTCTGAGAGGCCAAGAGACCCAGTACTTC
-	TRBJ2-2	TRBV27	few	CASSLSMRRDTGELFF	TGTGCCAGCAGTTTATCGATGCGTAGGGACACCGGGGAGCTGTTTTTT